The 16 T cell receptor beta chains in this list originate from one sample, sequenced in a study of blood T cells in healthy people across ages. Then a second PCR, running roughly 6 to 12 cycles, was carried out with a sample-barcoded 5' primer and a J-beta primer mix. TCRdb called the 5' RACE reads again in MiXCR, with one record for every CDR3 protein. The sample has 1,800,000 or so distinct CDR3 sequences, roughly two fifths seen once. Input material: blood. Receptor source: a human donor in good health.

A remark on this clonotype: One end of the junction is discordant with germline, which a read error may explain. V is TRBV7-2 and J is TRBJ2-5, with 7 bases identical to TRBD2. CDR1 is SGHTA and CDR2 is FQGNSA in the germline V gene. The CDR3 covers 13 residues. CDR3 amino acids: CASSWGGEEAQYF. CDR3 nucleotides: TGTGCCAGCAGCTGGGGGGGAGAAGAGGCCCAGTACTTC.

This chain uses TRBV6-6 with TRBJ2-7; D may correspond to TRBD1 or TRBD2 (6 bases each). This CDR3 contains 14 residues. V was cut by 5 bases and J by 4 bases, with 15 bases left in between. From germline, CDR1 is MNHNY and CDR2 SVGAGI (reference sequence). CDR3 loop: CASSGKGGDYEQYF. The CDR3 DNA reads TGTGCCAGCAGTGGAAAGGGGGGCGATTACGAGCAGTACTTC.

This chain links TRBV20-1 with TRBJ2-3; no firm D call. Germline-derived CDR1 and CDR2 are DFQATT and SNEGSKA (reference sequence). There are 12 residues in the CDR3. The V and J ends lost 3 bases and 9 bases respectively, with 13 bases between them. CDR3: CSASSRVETQYF. Written as DNA, the CDR3 is TGCAGTGCTAGTAGTAGGGTTGAAACGCAGTATTTT.

CDR3 in amino acids: CATETRGLLGDTQYF. CDR3 DNA sequence: TGTGCCACCGAAACCAGGGGGCTCCTCGGGGATACGCAGTATTTT. This chain connects TRBV6-6 to TRBJ2-3; 8 positions agree with TRBD1. The CDR3 consists of 15 residues. From germline, CDR1 is MNHNY and CDR2 SVGAGI (reference sequence). V lost 10 bases to trimming and J lost 6 bases; unmatched junction nucleotides: 15.

The sample holds a few counts of this clonotype. The chain combines TRBV5-5 with TRBJ2-5; tentatively, D is TRBD1 (5 bases). Germline CDR1 SGHKS, CDR2 YYEKEE (reference sequence). This CDR3 spans 14 amino acids. Trimming took 0 bases from V and 3 from J, leaving 9 bases between them. The CDR3 region has the DNA TGTGCCAGCAGCTTGGTTGGGGCGGAAGAGACCCAGTACTTC. It translates to CASSLVGAEETQYF. Combining the CDR3 with reference TRBV5-5 and TRBJ2-5 gives the whole variable domain DAGVTQSPTHLIKTRGQQVTLRCSPISGHKSVSWYQQVLGQGPQFIFQYYEKEERGRGNFPDRFSARQFPNYSSELNVNALLLGDSALYLCASSLVGAEETQYFGPGTRLLVL.

V usage is TRBV6-2 or TRBV6-3 and J usage is TRBJ2-1, with D possibly being TRBD1 or TRBD2 (5 bases each). In germline, CDR1 is MNHEY, CDR2 SVGEGT. The V gene lost 2 bases and the J gene lost 4 bases, with 15 bases spanning the gap. The CDR3 runs 16 residues. CDR3 region: CASSYPGDLSYNEQFF. As DNA, the CDR3 is TGTGCCAGCAGTTACCCCGGGGACCTTAGTTACAATGAGCAGTTCTTC.

The genes are TRBV11-1 and TRBJ2-3; D unclear. The CDR3 consists of 14 residues. Between the trimmed V and J ends, which lost 2 bases and 2 bases, there was a span of 8 bases. Germline V CDR1 and CDR2: SGHAT, FQDESV (reference sequence). In DNA form, the CDR3 reads TGTGCCAGCAGCTTAAACAGCCACACAGATACGCAGTATTTT. Its protein product is CASSLNSHTDTQYF.

This clonotype has just a few counts. J is TRBJ2-3 and V is TRBV29-1; D is unresolved. Germline V gene lookup returns CDR1 SQVTM and CDR2 ANQGSEA. The V end was cut by 5 bases, the J end by 2 bases, with 5 bases between. CDR3 length equals 11 residues. In nucleotides, the CDR3 is TGCAGCGTTTGGATCACAGATACGCAGTATTTT. It is translated as CSVWITDTQYF.

A remark on this clonotype: One junction end disagrees with the germline gene, perhaps due to a read error. The chain uses TRBV29-1 and TRBJ1-1, with D possibly being TRBD1 (5 bases). CDR1 and CDR2 (germline): SQVTM, ANQGSEA. The CDR3 spans 12 residues. In nucleotides, the CDR3 is TGCAGCGCCGTTACATGGGGCACTGAAGCTTGCTTT. This sequence encodes CSAVTWGTEACF.

This clonotype was counted only a few times. The chain couples TRBV6-4 to TRBJ2-5; 9 positions match TRBD1. Germline assignment: CDR1 MRHNA and CDR2 SNTAGT. The CDR3 has 17 residues. V trimming: 2 bases; J trimming: 4 bases; junction bases outside the gene matches: 11. CDR3 coding DNA: TGTGCCAGCAGTGACGGCGCCCGGGACAGGGTGAGAGAGACCCAGTACTTC. Translated: CASSDGARDRVRETQYF.

The rearrangement joins TRBV6-2 or TRBV6-3 to TRBJ1-1; 8 positions match TRBD1. CDR1 MNHEY and CDR2 SVGEGT come from the germline V gene. V lost 4 bases to trimming and J lost 5 bases; unmatched junction nucleotides: 6. The CDR3 runs 14 residues. This CDR3 is CASSFVRGQTEAFF. The CDR3 region has the DNA TGTGCCAGCAGTTTCGTCAGGGGGCAGACTGAAGCTTTCTTT.

A word on this clonotype: An end of the junction differs from the germline gene, which may be a read error. V gene TRBV18 combines with J gene TRBJ2-7; 7 bases are a match to TRBD1. This CDR3 region has 16 residues. Germline CDR1 reads KGHSH; CDR2 reads LQKENI. The CDR3 bases are TGTGCCAGCTCTACTGTACCGGGACAGAGTAATTACGAGGAGTACTTC. Translating gives CASSTVPGQSNYEEYF. Full variable domain (missing parts from reference TRBV18 and TRBJ2-7): NAGVMQNPRHLVRRRGQEARLRCSPMKGHSHVYWYRQLPEEGLKFMVYLQKENIIDESGMPKERFSAEFPKEGPSILRIQQVVRGDSAAYFCASSTVPGQSNYEEYFGPGTRLTVT.

Only a few counts were recorded for this clonotype. The rearrangement links TRBV2 to TRBJ2-2; TRBD1 might be the D (6 bases). The germline V gene has CDR1 SNHLY and CDR2 FYNNEI. Trimming removed 5 bases from V and 3 bases from J, with 10 bases in between. This CDR3 contains 14 residues. This CDR3 is CASSKQGYTGELFF. The DNA of the CDR3 is TGTGCCAGCAGTAAACAGGGATACACCGGGGAGCTGTTTTTT.

The chain combines TRBV20-1 with TRBJ1-5; tentatively, D is TRBD1 (6 bases). This CDR3 is 16 amino acids long. Germline V gene data show CDR1 as DFQATT and CDR2 as SNEGSKA (reference sequence). V lost 5 bases, J lost 2 bases, and 19 bases lay in between. The CDR3 DNA sequence: TGCAGTGCTCTGAAACGGGGGGGGCAGGGCAATCAGCCCCAGCATTTT. It is translated as CSALKRGGQGNQPQHF.

This clonotype was picked up a small number of times. The genes are TRBV7-9 and TRBJ1-6; 9 nucleotides agree with TRBD1. V shed 4 bases and J 6 bases; nucleotides not matched to a gene: 4. The CDR3 totals 15 residues. The V gene's germline CDR1 is SEHNR and CDR2 FQNEAQ (reference sequence). The CDR3 here is CASSYTGGPNSPLHF. For the CDR3, the DNA is TGTGCCAGCAGCTATACAGGGGGCCCTAATTCACCCCTCCACTTT.

This chain links TRBV28 with TRBJ2-3, with 13 bases that match TRBD2. V lost 5 bases, J lost 3 bases, and 8 bases stayed unmatched. The CDR3 has 17 amino acids. Germline lookup yields CDR1 MDHEN and CDR2 SYDVKM. DNA of the CDR3: TGTGCCAGCAGTCAAGGACTAGCGGGGGTAGAGACAGATACGCAGTATTTT. It yields the protein CASSQGLAGVETDTQYF.